The 14 T cell receptor beta chains below come from one sample, sequenced in a study of cytomegalovirus exposure and HLA in healthy donors. Both 60 Vbeta primers and 13 Jbeta primers went into the PCR. This table comes from immunoSEQ multiplex PCR, and its TCRdb copy is limited to in-frame clones, with some not included. The sample lists some 170,000 clones; over 80% were seen once. Sequencing was performed on PBMCs. The receptors derive from a man aged 50 to 60 in good health and CMV-seropositive.

Turning to this clone: In the same sample, other DNA sequences code for this CDR3. This rearrangement joins TRBV18 to TRBJ1-4, with 7 bases identical to TRBD1. This CDR3 comprises 14 residues. Germline V lookup: CDR1 KGHSH, CDR2 LQKENI. V lost 3 bases, J lost 5 bases, and 3 bases stayed unmatched. CDR3 nucleotide sequence: TGTGCCAGCTCACCCGGGACAGTAAATGAAAAACTGTTTTTT. Its protein is CASSPGTVNEKLFF.

The chain carries TRBV18 and TRBJ2-7; perhaps TRBD1 as D (6 bases). This CDR3 is built from 15 residues. Trimming took off 6 bases at V and 2 bases at J, with 17 bases between the two ends. CDR1 and CDR2 from the germline V gene are KGHSH and LQKENI. In nucleotides, the CDR3 is TGTGCCAGCTCGTTGCGGACAGCTCCGCCCTACGAGCAGTACTTC. This gives the protein CASSLRTAPPYEQYF. The whole variable domain, remainder taken from reference TRBV18 and TRBJ2-7, is NAGVMQNPRHLVRRRGQEARLRCSPMKGHSHVYWYRQLPEEGLKFMVYLQKENIIDESGMPKERFSAEFPKEGPSILRIQQVVRGDSAAYFCASSLRTAPPYEQYFGPGTRLTVT.

The J gene is TRBJ1-2, the V gene TRBV10-3, with D possibly being TRBD1 (6 bases). Germline V gene data show CDR1 as ENHRY and CDR2 as SYGVKD. This CDR3 has 15 residues. V lost 3 bases, J lost 8 bases, and 19 bases lay in between. CDR3 sequence (DNA): TGTGCCATCAGTGACCCCGGACAGCTTGTCGCGGGCTACACCTTC. Protein sequence: CAISDPGQLVAGYTF.

The V call is TRBV11-2, the J call TRBJ1-2, with TRBD1 as a possible D gene (6 bases). The V gene's germline CDR1 is SGHAT and CDR2 FQNNGV. Trimming took 1 base from V and 4 from J, leaving 10 bases between them. This CDR3 spans 14 amino acids. The CDR3 protein is CASSLGDTAYGYTF. Here the CDR3 DNA reads TGTGCCAGCAGCTTAGGGGACACCGCCTATGGCTACACCTTC.

This rearrangement joins TRBV19 to TRBJ1-3, with D tentatively TRBD1 (6 bases). Germline CDR1 and CDR2: LNHDA and SQIVND (reference sequence). Trimming took 0 bases from V and 7 from J, leaving 13 bases between them. The CDR3 extends over 15 amino acids. CDR3 protein: CASSIDGTWRNTIYF. CDR3 coding DNA: TGTGCCAGTAGTATAGATGGGACATGGCGCAACACCATATATTTT.

The chain is built from TRBV28 and TRBJ2-6; 14 nucleotides line up with TRBD2. Germline V gene data show CDR1 as MDHEN and CDR2 as SYDVKM. J lost 0 bases, V lost 3 bases, and 4 bases had no gene match. CDR3 size: 19 residues. The CDR3: CASSFPTSGGASGANVLTF. CDR3 bases: TGTGCCAGCAGTTTCCCGACTAGCGGGGGGGCCTCTGGGGCCAACGTCCTGACTTTC.

This chain connects TRBV9 to TRBJ2-5, with TRBD2 identical over 8 bases. The junction had 24 bases not matched to a gene; V was cut back by 3 bases and J by 5 bases. In germline, CDR1 is SGDLS, CDR2 YYNGEE. The CDR3 covers 20 residues. The CDR3 loop reads CASSAGAGGGPAGQVETQYF. Written as DNA, the CDR3 is TGTGCCAGCAGCGCGGGGGCGGGGGGAGGCCCTGCCGGGCAGGTTGAGACCCAGTACTTC.

CDR3 bases: TGTGCCAGCAGTAATCAGGGGCCCCCATACAATGAGCAGTTCTTC. It codes for CASSNQGPPYNEQFF. The gene calls are TRBV6-6 and TRBJ2-1; perhaps TRBD1 as D (6 bases). The CDR3 contains 15 residues. Germline-derived CDR1 and CDR2 are MNHNY and SVGAGI (reference sequence). The V end lost 5 bases, the J end lost 4 bases, and 15 bases lay between the germline ends.

The V and J genes are TRBV29-1 and TRBJ1-4; 7 bases align to TRBD1. The CDR3 covers 13 residues. Losses at the gene ends were 3 bases for V and 5 bases for J; bases not matched to a gene: 3. From germline, CDR1 is SQVTM and CDR2 ANQGSEA. CDR3 protein: CSVEAGGNEKLFF. CDR3 nucleotide sequence: TGCAGCGTTGAGGCAGGGGGGAATGAAAAACTGTTTTTT.

The rearrangement links TRBV5-6 to TRBJ2-5; TRBD2 matches at 7 bases. Germline loops: CDR1 SGHDT, CDR2 YYEEEE. J gave up 11 bases and V 4 bases, and 8 bases lay outside the gene matches. The length of the CDR3 is 12 residues. The CDR3 nucleotides are TGTGCCAGCAGCCCCGGGACTATAGAGCAGTACTTC. The encoded protein is CASSPGTIEQYF.

The chain couples TRBV5-3 to TRBJ2-1; a weak D match, TRBD2 (6 bases). TRBV5-3 is an ORF, and what it does is uncertain. The CDR3 is made up of 15 amino acids. V lost 4 bases, J lost 2 bases, and 13 bases lay in between. As DNA, the CDR3 is TGTGCCAGAAGCGGACCGGGACTGGCCTACAATGAGCAGTTCTTC. This codes for CARSGPGLAYNEQFF.

This sequence joins TRBV13 and TRBJ1-2, with D perhaps TRBD1 (5 bases). The CDR3 length is 14 residues. Trimming pared 3 bases from V and 8 bases from J, leaving 16 bases between. Germline V gene sequence: CDR1 PRHDT, CDR2 FYEKMQ (reference sequence). The CDR3 is CASSFGRAGGGYTF. For the CDR3, the DNA is TGTGCCAGCAGCTTCGGCAGGGCGGGGGGAGGCTACACCTTC. The full variable domain, in which reference TRBV13 and TRBJ1-2 provide the parts outside the CDR3, is AAGVIQSPRHLIKEKRETATLKCYPIPRHDTVYWYQQGPGQDPQFLISFYEKMQSDKGSIPDRFSAQQFSDYHSELNMSSLELGDSALYFCASSFGRAGGGYTFGSGTRLTVV.

The chain employs TRBV6-5 and TRBJ2-7; 11 bases are a match to TRBD2. Germline V gene sequence: CDR1 MNHEY, CDR2 SVGAGI. This CDR3 comprises 16 residues. V lost 4 bases to trimming and J lost 2 bases; unmatched junction nucleotides: 7. As DNA, the CDR3 is TGTGCCAGCAGTTTGGACGGGACTAGCGGCGCCTACGAGCAGTACTTC. It yields the protein CASSLDGTSGAYEQYF.

J is TRBJ1-1 and V is TRBV9; weak D call: TRBD1 (6 bases). Looked up from germline, CDR1 is SGDLS and CDR2 is YYNGEE. The CDR3 contains 15 residues. V was cut by 4 bases and J by 4 bases, with 17 bases left in between. CDR3 sequence reads: CASSPEGGGATEAFF. Here the CDR3 DNA reads TGTGCCAGCAGCCCTGAAGGAGGGGGGGCCACTGAAGCTTTCTTT.